A single sample gave rise to the 10 T cell receptor beta chains below, sequenced in a study of cytomegalovirus exposure and HLA in healthy donors. The PCR contained 60 Vbeta and 13 Jbeta primers. Sequenced by immunoSEQ multiplex PCR; TCRdb stores in-frame clones only, minus some. Here the sample spans about 180,000 clones, around 74% being singletons. Sequenced sample: PBMCs. These receptors all come from a male donor in good health and CMV-seronegative.

V is TRBV27 and J is TRBJ1-5, with D perhaps matching TRBD1 (6 bases). V was shortened by 7 bases and J by 7 bases, with 11 bases between the two germline ends. CDR3 length: 12 amino acids. Germline V gene data show CDR1 as MNHEY and CDR2 as SMNVEV (reference sequence). The CDR3 sequence is CASKTGRQPQHF. DNA of the CDR3: TGTGCCAGCAAGACAGGTCGGCAGCCCCAGCATTTT.

This clone was picked up one time. The chain recombines TRBV28 with TRBJ2-1, with a possible D match to TRBD2 (6 bases). Trimming removed 7 bases at V and 9 bases at J, with 19 bases between. Germline V gene sequence: CDR1 MDHEN, CDR2 SYDVKM. The CDR3 is made up of 14 amino acids. The CDR3 sequence: CASNPGLFEGEQFF. In nucleotides, the CDR3 is TGTGCCAGCAACCCGGGACTGTTCGAGGGTGAGCAGTTCTTC.

The chain employs TRBV27 and TRBJ2-3; 13 nucleotides match TRBD2. Germline V gene sequence: CDR1 MNHEY, CDR2 SMNVEV (reference sequence). The V and J ends lost 4 bases and 6 bases, in that order; junction bases with no gene match: 16. The CDR3 extends over 19 amino acids. The DNA for the CDR3 is TGTGCCAGCAGTTCAGGATCAAGGACTAGCGGGGGAAATTCGGATACGCAGTATTTT. Its protein is CASSSGSRTSGGNSDTQYF.

The chain couples TRBV6-1 to TRBJ2-6; a weak D match, TRBD1 (5 bases). Germline CDR1 reads MNHNS; CDR2 reads SASEGT. The CDR3 is made up of 15 amino acids. The ends were cut back, 2 bases at V and 3 bases at J, with 8 bases in the middle. The CDR3 DNA reads TGTGCCAGCAGTGAATTCGACAGTGGGGCCAACGTCCTGACTTTC. Its protein product is CASSEFDSGANVLTF.

This clone showed up just a few times. The CDR3: CASSYSQATGSMNTEAFF. Written as DNA, the CDR3 is TGTGCCAGCAGCTATAGCCAAGCAACAGGGTCGATGAACACTGAAGCTTTCTTT. The chain couples TRBV7-8 to TRBJ1-1; D might be TRBD1 (6 bases). The germline CDR1 and CDR2 sequences are SGHVS and FQNEAQ. This CDR3 region has 18 residues. V dropped 4 bases and J dropped 0 bases, with 21 bases sitting between them. The whole variable domain, remainder taken from reference TRBV7-8 and TRBJ1-1, is GAGVSQSPRYKVAKRGQDVALRCDPISGHVSLFWYQQALGQGPEFLTYFQNEAQLDKSGLPSDRFFAERPEGSVSTLKIQRTQQEDSAVYLCASSYSQATGSMNTEAFFGQGTRLTVV.

The sample holds one count of this clone. The rearrangement joins TRBV12-5 to TRBJ1-1; D possibly corresponds to TRBD1 (6 bases). The germline gives CDR1 LGHNT, CDR2 FRNRAP. This CDR3 is 14 amino acids long. Trimming cost V 5 bases and J 3 bases, with 13 bases left between them. In nucleotides, the CDR3 is TGTGCTAGTGGTACCGGTACAGGGTACACTGAAGCTTTCTTT. Translating it yields CASGTGTGYTEAFF.

This clone has only a few counts. Other DNA sequences within the sample encode an identical CDR3. The chain carries TRBV5-4 and TRBJ2-7, with D unclear. The CDR3 has 11 residues. V lost 3 bases and J 1 base, leaving 2 bases between the germline ends. The germline gives CDR1 SGHNT, CDR2 YYREEE (reference sequence). CDR3 region: CASSSSYEQYF. The CDR3 coding sequence is TGTGCCAGCAGCTCTTCCTACGAGCAGTACTTC.

The chain recombines TRBV7-2 with TRBJ2-7; 10 nucleotides line up with TRBD1. The CDR3 is 14 residues long. Trimming cost V 1 base and J 6 bases; bases outside gene matches: 3. Germline V gene lookup returns CDR1 SGHTA and CDR2 FQGNSA. This CDR3 reads CASSLGTGGIEQYF. In DNA, the CDR3 is TGTGCCAGCAGCTTAGGGACAGGGGGGATCGAGCAGTACTTC.

This chain connects TRBV4-3 to TRBJ2-7, with D perhaps matching TRBD2 (5 bases). This CDR3 contains 13 residues. Trimming took off 4 bases at V and 4 bases at J, with 11 bases between the two ends. Germline V gives CDR1 LGHNA, CDR2 YSLEER. CDR3 sequence reads: CASSPSTGYEQYF. The CDR3 DNA follows: TGCGCCAGCAGCCCCTCAACGGGGTACGAGCAGTACTTC.

This chain links TRBV2 with TRBJ1-3; D might be TRBD1 (6 bases). V lost 6 bases and J lost 2, with 14 bases in between. The CDR3 sequence is 15 residues long. CDR1 and CDR2 (germline): SNHLY, FYNNEI. The CDR3 region has the DNA TGTGCCAGCAGCGCTCAACAGGGACCTGGAAACACCATATATTTT. This encodes CASSAQQGPGNTIYF.